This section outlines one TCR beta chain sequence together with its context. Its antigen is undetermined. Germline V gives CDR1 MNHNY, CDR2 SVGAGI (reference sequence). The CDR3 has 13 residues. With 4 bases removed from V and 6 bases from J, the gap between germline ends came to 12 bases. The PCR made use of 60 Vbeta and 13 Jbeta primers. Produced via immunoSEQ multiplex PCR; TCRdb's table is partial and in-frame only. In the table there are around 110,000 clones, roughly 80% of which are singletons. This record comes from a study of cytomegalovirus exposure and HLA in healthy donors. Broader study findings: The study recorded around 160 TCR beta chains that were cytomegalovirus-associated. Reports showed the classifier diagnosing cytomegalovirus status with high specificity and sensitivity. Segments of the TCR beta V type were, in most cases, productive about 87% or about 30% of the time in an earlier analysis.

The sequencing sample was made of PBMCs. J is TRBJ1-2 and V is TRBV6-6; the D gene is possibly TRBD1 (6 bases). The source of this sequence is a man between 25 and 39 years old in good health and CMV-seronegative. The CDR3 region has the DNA TGTGCCAGCAGTTTTACAGGGTCCAATGGCTACACCTTC. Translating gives CASSFTGSNGYTF.